These 21 T cell receptor beta chains came from one sample sequenced in a study of T cells in Graves' hyperthyroidism and ophthalmopathy (dated by TCRdb to the late 2010s). The library was built by means of multiplex PCR. Sequencing was carried out with an Illumina HiSeq 2000. TCR beta CDR3 regions were amplified from RNA transcripts. For the first round of RT-PCR on the TCR CDR3, the HTBI primer set was used together with the Qiagen OneStep RT-PCR kit. TCRdb trimmed the raw reads at Q25, called clones with MiXCR and kept productive beta chains. Duplicate CDR3 protein sequences are folded into a single record with the most common DNA and genes. The sample yields about 350,000 distinct CDR3 sequences; over 15% were counted once. Jointly, the top ten make up about a sixth of the sample. Sequenced input: blood. Source of these receptors: a woman aged 40-49 years with Graves' ophthalmopathy.

This clonotype was observed many times. This chain joins TRBV6-2 or TRBV6-3 and TRBJ2-4; 8 nucleotides line up with TRBD1. The germline gives CDR1 MNHEY, CDR2 SVGEGT. V shed 5 bases and J 3 bases; nucleotides not matched to a gene: 6. The CDR3 loop spans 15 amino acids. The CDR3 DNA reads as TGTGCCAGCAGTGCAGGGGGCGTTGGCAAAAACATTCAGTACTTC. It translates to CASSAGGVGKNIQYF.

This clonotype was recorded many times. J is TRBJ2-6 and V is TRBV11-2, with D unclear. Trimming took 3 bases from V and 3 from J, leaving 6 bases between them. The CDR3 totals 14 residues. Germline assignment: CDR1 SGHAT and CDR2 FQNNGV. The CDR3 sequence: CASSFGDGANVLTF. The CDR3 DNA sequence: TGTGCCAGCAGCTTTGGGGATGGGGCCAACGTCCTGACTTTC. The full variable domain, rest sourced from reference TRBV11-2 and TRBJ2-6, is EAGVAQSPRYKIIEKRQSVAFWCNPISGHATLYWYQQILGQGPKLLIQFQNNGVVDDSQLPKDRFSAERLKGVDSTLKIQPAKLEDSAVYLCASSFGDGANVLTFGAGSRLTVL.

This clonotype was seen only a few times. The gene calls are TRBV6-2 or TRBV6-3 and TRBJ2-7, with TRBD2 matching 12 bases. The V and J ends lost 6 bases and 4 bases, in that order; junction bases with no gene match: 7. This CDR3 contains 15 residues. Germline lookup yields CDR1 MNHEY and CDR2 SVGEGT. The CDR3 nucleotides read TGTGCCAGCAGAAACGGACTAGCGGGACCATACGAGCAGTACTTC. Protein product: CASRNGLAGPYEQYF.

This clonotype was seen repeatedly, ten times or more. The chain employs TRBV20-1 and TRBJ1-5; tentatively, D is TRBD1 (6 bases). This CDR3 region has 14 residues. V was pared by 6 bases and J by 0 bases, with 12 bases between. Germline values: CDR1 DFQATT, CDR2 SNEGSKA (reference sequence). DNA of the CDR3: TGCAGTGCAGGGGGGCAGTCTAGCAATCAGCCCCAGCATTTT. Translated, it gives CSAGGQSSNQPQHF.

This rearrangement joins TRBV6-1 to TRBJ1-1; D is undetermined. The V gene lost 8 bases and the J gene lost 1 base, with 17 bases spanning the gap. Germline V lookup: CDR1 MNHNS, CDR2 SASEGT. The CDR3 totals 15 residues. CDR3 in amino acids: CASYIDPPTNTEAFF. The CDR3 DNA is TGTGCCAGCTACATAGACCCTCCTACGAACACTGAAGCTTTCTTT.

Note on this clonotype: Its ends do not fully match the called genes, so a read error is possible. This chain joins TRBV28 and TRBJ1-1, with D unclear. Germline loops: CDR1 MDHEN, CDR2 SYDVKM. This CDR3 is 16 amino acids long. CDR3 protein: CASSRMNSFLNAEAFF. Written as DNA, the CDR3 is TGTGCTAGCAGTCGGATGAACAGCTTTTTGAACGCTGAAGCTTTCTTT.

Ten or more counts support this clonotype. The genes are TRBV5-1 and TRBJ2-7, with 8 positions matching TRBD1. Trimming cost V 1 base and J 5 bases; bases outside gene matches: 5. This CDR3 is built from 14 residues. Germline-derived CDR1 and CDR2 are SGHRS and YFSETQ. CDR3 region: CASSLRTGIHEQYF. CDR3 nucleotides: TGCGCCAGCAGCTTGAGGACAGGGATCCACGAGCAGTACTTC.

This clonotype was counted at least ten times. The V call is TRBV28, the J call TRBJ2-1, with D maybe TRBD1 (6 bases). Germline V gene sequence: CDR1 MDHEN, CDR2 SYDVKM. V was shortened by 7 bases and J by 11 bases, with 12 bases between the two germline ends. The CDR3 sequence is 11 residues long. The CDR3 region has the DNA TGTGCCAGCACCCGAGGGACAAAGCAGTTCTTC. Translated, it gives CASTRGTKQFF.

This clonotype was counted ten times or more. This sequence joins TRBV7-2 and TRBJ1-3; D not resolved. Deletions cut 5 bases from V and 0 bases from J, with 8 bases between. The germline V gene has CDR1 SGHTA and CDR2 FQGNSA. The length of the CDR3 is 14 residues. CDR3 sequence reads: CASSLTASGNTIYF. The CDR3 nucleotides read TGTGCCAGCAGCCTCACAGCCTCTGGAAACACCATATATTTT.

This clonotype was seen a few times. The CDR3 sequence: CASSLNMNYEQYF. CDR3 DNA: TGTGCCAGCAGCCTCAACATGAACTACGAGCAGTACTTC. The genes are TRBV6-1 and TRBJ2-7, with D unclear. Germline V gene lookup returns CDR1 MNHNS and CDR2 SASEGT. Trimming pared 6 bases from V and 3 bases from J, leaving 12 bases between. CDR3 size: 13 residues.

The chain employs TRBV12-3 or TRBV12-4 and TRBJ2-7; 11 bases align to TRBD2. V was clipped by 5 bases and J by 6 bases; unmatched bases: 3. This CDR3 is built from 13 residues. CDR3 protein: CASSELAGVEQYF. The CDR3 DNA follows: TGTGCCAGCAGTGAACTAGCGGGAGTCGAGCAGTACTTC.

This clonotype showed up many times. CDR3: CASSPGTANQPQHF. In DNA form, the CDR3 reads TGTGCCAGCAGTCCGGGGACAGCTAATCAGCCCCAGCATTTT. The chain employs TRBV28 and TRBJ1-5, with 7 nucleotides matching TRBD1. Germline-derived CDR1 and CDR2 are MDHEN and SYDVKM. This CDR3 is built from 14 residues. V shed 5 bases, J shed 4 bases, and the junction held 5 bases outside the gene matches.

This clonotype was observed at least ten times. The V call is TRBV6-5, the J call TRBJ1-1, with TRBD1 matching over 9 bases. This CDR3 has 16 residues. Germline V gene sequence: CDR1 MNHEY, CDR2 SVGAGI. After removal of 2 bases from V and 1 base from J, the junction contained 5 bases not matched to a gene. For the CDR3, the DNA is TGTGCCAGCAGTTACACGGGGACAGGGTGGAACACTGAAGCTTTCTTT. Its protein product is CASSYTGTGWNTEAFF.

This clonotype was detected ten times or more. The chain carries TRBV6-5 and TRBJ2-5; 7 nucleotides agree with TRBD2. The CDR3 covers 15 residues. Per the germline V gene, CDR1 is MNHEY and CDR2 is SVGAGI. J was trimmed by 0 bases and V by 4 bases; bases with no gene match: 5. CDR3 in amino acids: CASSSGRDHQETQYF. The CDR3 DNA reads TGTGCCAGCAGTTCGGGGAGGGATCACCAAGAGACCCAGTACTTC.

In its sample, this clonotype was seen many times. The V gene is TRBV24-1, the J gene TRBJ1-5, with D possibly TRBD1 on 5 matching bases. Deletions cut 9 bases from V and 1 base from J, with 12 bases between. CDR3 size: 14 residues. Germline V gives CDR1 KGHDR, CDR2 SFDVKD. The CDR3 reads CATQGVGSNQPQHF. The CDR3 DNA sequence: TGTGCCACCCAGGGTGTTGGAAGCAATCAGCCCCAGCATTTT.

The chain couples TRBV2 to TRBJ2-7; D not certain. CDR1 SNHLY and CDR2 FYNNEI come from the germline V gene. Trimming took off 4 bases at V and 6 bases at J, with 16 bases between the two ends. This CDR3 has 14 residues. Here the CDR3 DNA reads TGTGCCAGCAGTGGAGGTTTCAGCCCCTGCGAGCAGTACTTC. As protein: CASSGGFSPCEQYF.

In the case of this clonotype: Germline is not matched at one junction end, which may reflect a read error. The rearrangement joins TRBV9 to TRBJ1-1; D is unresolved. Germline V gene data show CDR1 as SGDLS and CDR2 as YYNGEE. The CDR3 runs 14 residues. The CDR3 protein is CASSVAAYNTEASF. The CDR3 bases are TGTGCCAGCAGCGTCGCAGCTTACAACACTGAAGCTTCCTTT.

The gene calls are TRBV6-2 or TRBV6-3 and TRBJ1-5, with D perhaps matching TRBD1 (6 bases). The CDR3 covers 13 residues. The ends were cut back, 5 bases at V and 4 bases at J, with 9 bases in the middle. Germline CDR1 and CDR2: MNHEY and SVGEGT. Here the CDR3 DNA reads TGTGCCAGCAGTAGGGACATAAATCAGCCCCAGCATTTT. Amino acid sequence: CASSRDINQPQHF.

This clonotype was counted ten times or more. Germline is not matched at one junction end, which may reflect a read error. The gene calls are TRBV7-2 and TRBJ1-3; D gene uncertain. Germline lookup yields CDR1 SGHTA and CDR2 FQGNSA. This CDR3 has 15 residues. This chain's CDR3 is CASSFGWRSGNTVYF. DNA of the CDR3: TGTGCCAGCAGCTTCGGTTGGCGCTCTGGAAACACCGTATATTTT.

This clonotype occurred many times. The chain employs TRBV11-2 and TRBJ2-7, with TRBD2 matching 13 bases. With V trimmed by 1 base and J by 1 base, 4 bases remained unmatched. The germline gives CDR1 SGHAT, CDR2 FQNNGV. This CDR3 has 17 amino acids. The CDR3 is CASSLGTSGRISYEQYF. The CDR3 DNA reads TGTGCCAGCAGCTTAGGGACTAGCGGGAGAATATCCTACGAGCAGTACTTC.

This clonotype came up many times. The genes are TRBV11-2 and TRBJ2-5; 10 bases agree with TRBD2. V trimming: 5 bases; J trimming: 5 bases; junction bases outside the gene matches: 5. This CDR3 has 14 amino acids. CDR1 SGHAT and CDR2 FQNNGV come from the germline V gene. The CDR3 here is CASSVAGGRETQYF. In DNA, the CDR3 is TGTGCCAGCAGCGTAGCGGGAGGAAGGGAGACCCAGTACTTC.